Listed here is a single T cell receptor beta chain. The antigen is not known. The data derive from a study of cytomegalovirus exposure and HLA in healthy donors. Findings and caveats of the study: The authors listed 150 to 200 TCR beta chains as cytomegalovirus-associated. With high specificity and sensitivity, the classifier reportedly diagnosed cytomegalovirus status.

The V gene's germline CDR1 is SGHDT and CDR2 YYEEEE. This CDR3 contains 14 residues. Assay: immunoSEQ multiplex PCR; the TCRdb copy retains only in-frame clones and omits some. The sample holds about 160,000 clones; 85% are singletons and the top ten take under 2.5%. The donors were members of the validation cohort, which comprised roughly 120 subjects and was separate from the first cohort of 600 to 800 subjects. The receptor was isolated from a man in his thirties or forties in good health and CMV-seropositive. Input material: PBMCs. This chain connects TRBV5-6 to TRBJ2-5; 11 nucleotides line up with TRBD2. The assigned J gene may be wrong: the sequence end matches TRBJ2-7 better. The CDR3 is CASSPTSGVYEQYF. The CDR3 DNA reads as TGTGCCAGCAGCCCGACTAGCGGGGTCTACGAGCAGTACTTC.